This TCR beta chain was recovered during a study of patients and donors after allogeneic stem cell transplantation. TCRdb ran MiXCR on the RT-PCR reads and lists one entry per CDR3 protein. The data contain roughly 880,000 distinct CDR3 sequences, roughly 18% of them singletons. This clonotype was found many times. The V gene lost 4 bases and the J gene lost 2 bases, with 22 bases spanning the gap. The CDR3 sequence is 17 residues long. CDR1 is SGHRS and CDR2 is YFSETQ in the germline V gene. Source material: blood, either unsorted or a sorted T cell fraction (not recorded which). This receptor was identified in a human donor who was either an allogeneic HSCT recipient or a stem cell or donor lymphocyte infusion donor (not recorded which). It is not recorded whose cells these are; they may come from a transplant donor. V gene TRBV5-1 combines with J gene TRBJ2-7; no clear D gene. CDR3 nucleotides: TGCGCCAGCAGCCCCCGAGTTGGTAGTTTGATTCCCTACGAGCAGTACTTC. It specifies CASSPRVGSLIPYEQYF.